One and the same sample provided the 24 T cell receptor beta chains below, sequenced in a study of blood T cell repertoires in COVID-19. The method was immunoSEQ multiplex PCR; TCRdb's version includes in-frame clones alone and lacks a portion of them. Of roughly 140,000 clones listed, 80% are singletons. The material sequenced was peripheral blood. The receptors here all came from a man aged 55 to 70 with acute or convalescent COVID-19.

The rearrangement links TRBV3-1 (or the pseudogene TRBV3-2) to TRBJ2-5; 9 bases line up with TRBD2. Germline V gene data show CDR1 as LGHDT and CDR2 as YNNKEL (reference sequence). The trim removed 4 bases at V and 4 bases at J, leaving 7 bases unmatched. The CDR3 contains 15 residues. CDR3 sequence: CASSRGGASGETQYF. The DNA for the CDR3 is TGTGCCAGCAGCCGCGGGGGGGCCTCCGGAGAGACCCAGTACTTC.

This clone appeared once. This chain links TRBV9 with TRBJ1-6, with D perhaps matching TRBD1 (6 bases). The CDR3 is 16 residues long. Trimming took 0 bases from V and 7 from J, leaving 14 bases between them. CDR1 is SGDLS, CDR2 YYNGEE, per germline. CDR3 residues: CASSVEAGQGNSPLHF. CDR3 DNA sequence: TGTGCCAGCAGCGTAGAGGCCGGTCAGGGGAATTCACCCCTCCACTTT.

The chain is built from TRBV9 and TRBJ2-7, with TRBD1 matching over 7 bases. Germline values: CDR1 SGDLS, CDR2 YYNGEE. The CDR3 has 15 residues. J lost 0 bases, V lost 2 bases, and 5 bases had no gene match. CDR3 in amino acids: CASSVSDRSSYEQYF. The CDR3 DNA reads TGTGCCAGCAGCGTTTCGGACAGGTCCTCCTACGAGCAGTACTTC.

The J gene is TRBJ1-2, the V gene TRBV19; 12 nucleotides align to TRBD1. Germline V gene lookup returns CDR1 LNHDA and CDR2 SQIVND (reference sequence). V was clipped by 9 bases and J by 1 base; unmatched bases: 6. The CDR3 contains 15 residues. In DNA, the CDR3 is TGTGCCAGCCGGGACAGGGGGCTTGGTAACTATGGCTACACCTTC. This encodes CASRDRGLGNYGYTF. The variable domain in full, completed from reference TRBV19 and TRBJ1-2, reads DGGITQSPKYLFRKEGQNVTLSCEQNLNHDAMYWYRQDPGQGLRLIYYSQIVNDFQKGDIAEGYSVSREKKESFPLTVTSAQKNPTAFYLCASRDRGLGNYGYTFGSGTRLTVV.

The chain uses TRBV19 and TRBJ1-5; no clear D. The CDR3 loop spans 12 amino acids. The V gene's germline CDR1 is LNHDA and CDR2 SQIVND (reference sequence). Trimming took off 6 bases at V and 6 bases at J, with 9 bases between the two ends. Here the CDR3 reads CASSISGQPQHF. The DNA for the CDR3 is TGTGCCAGTAGCATATCCGGTCAGCCCCAGCATTTT.

The gene calls are TRBV7-9 and TRBJ2-7, with 9 bases identical to TRBD1. Germline V gives CDR1 SEHNR, CDR2 FQNEAQ (reference sequence). There are 15 residues in the CDR3. The V segment lost 5 bases and the J segment 7 bases; nucleotides outside the gene matches: 12. The DNA of the CDR3 is TGTGCCAGCAGCCCTCTGGGACAGGGCTCGGGGGAGCAGTACTTC. This codes for CASSPLGQGSGEQYF.

This chain joins TRBV7-3 and TRBJ1-1; 7 nucleotides align to TRBD1. Germline assignment: CDR1 SGHTA and CDR2 FQGTGA. V shed 5 bases, J shed 10 bases, and the junction held 10 bases outside the gene matches. The CDR3 length is 13 residues. CDR3 loop: CASSQTGQAVAFF. CDR3 nucleotide sequence: TGTGCCAGCAGCCAAACCGGACAGGCAGTAGCTTTCTTT.

The rearrangement joins TRBV10-3 to TRBJ2-2; the D gene is possibly TRBD2 (7 bases). V lost 8 bases and J 4 bases, leaving 11 bases between the germline ends. The V gene's germline CDR1 is ENHRY and CDR2 SYGVKD. This CDR3 is 13 amino acids long. The chain's CDR3 is CAIRGASTGELFF. The DNA of the CDR3 is TGTGCCATCCGGGGGGCTAGCACCGGGGAGCTGTTTTTT.

The V gene is TRBV5-1, the J gene TRBJ1-1; D gene unclear. Germline CDR1 is SGHRS and CDR2 is YFSETQ. The V and J ends lost 4 bases and 1 base respectively, with 11 bases between them. The CDR3 loop spans 14 amino acids. The CDR3 DNA follows: TGCGCCAGCAGCCGTGACACGACGAACACTGAAGCTTTCTTT. This translates into CASSRDTTNTEAFF.

The CDR3 region has the DNA TGTGCCAGCAGTCGGCGGGAGGGGTTGGGGGAGCAGTACTTC. Protein: CASSRREGLGEQYF. The chain is built from TRBV27 and TRBJ2-7; 9 nucleotides line up with TRBD2. Germline-derived CDR1 and CDR2 are MNHEY and SMNVEV (reference sequence). CDR3 length equals 14 residues. V trimming: 5 bases; J trimming: 7 bases; junction bases outside the gene matches: 9.

The chain joins TRBV6-6 to TRBJ1-2; TRBD1 agrees at 7 bases. The V gene end was trimmed by 5 bases and the J gene end by 5 bases; junction bases not matched to a gene: 8. Per germline, CDR1 MNHNY and CDR2 SVGAGI (reference sequence). This CDR3 is 14 amino acids long. Written as DNA, the CDR3 is TGTGCCAGCAGTCTCGCCGGGACAGCATATGGCTACACCTTC. It codes for CASSLAGTAYGYTF.

The CDR3 DNA reads TGTGCCAGCAGCATCGGGCTAGCGGGAGATTATGAGCAGTTCTTC. The encoded protein is CASSIGLAGDYEQFF. The V gene is TRBV6-5, the J gene TRBJ2-1, with 10 bases lining up with TRBD2. Germline V lookup: CDR1 MNHEY, CDR2 SVGAGI. CDR3 length: 15 amino acids. V lost 6 bases and J lost 8; bases outside the gene matches: 10.

The V and J genes are TRBV7-2 and TRBJ2-7, with 7 bases fitting TRBD2. The CDR3 contains 13 residues. The germline V gene encodes CDR1 SGHTA and CDR2 FQGNSA. Trimming at V came to 5 bases and at J to 5 bases, leaving 6 bases not matched to a gene. The CDR3 DNA reads as TGTGCCAGCAGCCCAATAACTAGCGACGAGCAGTACTTC. Its protein is CASSPITSDEQYF.

The chain couples TRBV10-3 to TRBJ2-1, with D tentatively TRBD1 (6 bases). The CDR3 covers 12 residues. V was clipped by 8 bases and J by 6 bases, with 11 bases between them. Germline loops: CDR1 ENHRY, CDR2 SYGVKD. CDR3 bases: TGTGCCATCGGGGGCGCTTTCAATGAGCAGTTCTTC. Its protein product is CAIGGAFNEQFF.

The V gene is TRBV4-2, the J gene TRBJ1-1; TRBD1 matches at 7 bases. The CDR3 is 13 residues long. With 5 bases clipped from V and 4 bases from J, the junction kept 4 bases outside the gene matches. Germline loops: CDR1 LGHNA, CDR2 YNFKEQ. The CDR3 loop is CASSSNRGTEAFF. CDR3 DNA: TGTGCCAGCAGCTCAAACAGGGGCACTGAAGCTTTCTTT.

This clone has a handful of counts. This chain uses TRBV5-4 with TRBJ1-1; D perhaps matches TRBD1 (5 bases). This CDR3 is 14 amino acids long. The germline V and J ends were trimmed by 1 base and 3 bases, with 10 bases remaining between them. Looked up from germline, CDR1 is SGHNT and CDR2 is YYREEE (reference sequence). CDR3 DNA: TGTGCCAGCAGCTTGAGGGGACTCGACACTGAAGCTTTCTTT. Its translation is CASSLRGLDTEAFF.

J is TRBJ2-2 and V is TRBV7-6, with a tentative D call TRBD2 (6 bases). Germline-derived CDR1 and CDR2 are SGHVS and FNYEAQ. This CDR3 contains 17 residues. V was pared by 2 bases and J by 5 bases, with 18 bases between. The CDR3 sequence is CASSLTTSRGRTGELFF. For the CDR3, the DNA is TGTGCCAGCAGCTTAACAACTAGCCGGGGAAGAACCGGGGAGCTGTTTTTT.

This rearrangement joins TRBV5-5 to TRBJ1-2, with TRBD1 as a possible D gene (5 bases). V was pared by 1 base and J by 4 bases, with 8 bases between. The CDR3 has 13 residues. The germline V gene has CDR1 SGHKS and CDR2 YYEKEE (reference sequence). In DNA, the CDR3 is TGTGCCAGCAGCTTGCAGGGTCCCTATGGCTACACCTTC. The encoded protein is CASSLQGPYGYTF.

This chain links TRBV9 with TRBJ2-7, with 7 bases that match TRBD1. The V gene's germline CDR1 is SGDLS and CDR2 YYNGEE. The V gene end was trimmed by 4 bases and the J gene end by 0 bases; junction bases not matched to a gene: 10. This CDR3 region has 16 residues. CDR3 sequence reads: CASSPRQGLSSYEQYF. Written as DNA, the CDR3 is TGTGCCAGCAGCCCCCGACAGGGTTTGAGCTCCTACGAGCAGTACTTC.

The chain couples TRBV19 to TRBJ1-2; the D gene is possibly TRBD1 (6 bases). The CDR3 runs 14 residues. The V and J ends lost 3 bases and 3 bases respectively, with 11 bases between them. From germline, CDR1 is LNHDA and CDR2 SQIVND (reference sequence). CDR3 protein: CASSITGIDYGYTF. CDR3 sequence (DNA): TGTGCCAGTAGTATCACAGGGATTGACTATGGCTACACCTTC.

V gene TRBV7-9 combines with J gene TRBJ1-4; 10 bases match TRBD1. The CDR3 consists of 15 residues. With 3 bases clipped from V and 13 bases from J, the junction kept 11 bases outside the gene matches. CDR1 and CDR2 from the germline V gene are SEHNR and FQNEAQ (reference sequence). CDR3 protein: CASSLSGTGVSSLFF. The CDR3 bases are TGTGCCAGCAGCTTGAGTGGGACAGGGGTCTCCTCACTGTTTTTT.

In DNA, the CDR3 is TGTGCCACCAGTGATGGAGACTCCCTTTCCTACAATGAGCAGTTCTTC. This sequence encodes CATSDGDSLSYNEQFF. This rearrangement joins TRBV24-1 to TRBJ2-1; D gene uncertain. V shed 3 bases and J shed 1 base, with 12 bases lying between them. The germline CDR1 and CDR2 sequences are KGHDR and SFDVKD. CDR3 length: 16 residues.

This clone has only a few counts. This chain uses TRBV9 with TRBJ1-4; D remains ambiguous. Germline V lookup: CDR1 SGDLS, CDR2 YYNGEE. This CDR3 is 14 amino acids long. Trimming removed 0 bases from V and 3 bases from J, with 6 bases in between. The CDR3 DNA is TGTGCCAGCAGCGTAGGAGTTCCTAATGAAAAACTGTTTTTT. This encodes CASSVGVPNEKLFF.

In its sample, this clone was seen once. J is TRBJ1-2 and V is TRBV25-1, with D hard to call. Germline assignment: CDR1 MGHDK and CDR2 SYGVNS. V lost 1 base and J 4 bases, leaving 7 bases between the germline ends. CDR3 length: 13 amino acids. In DNA, the CDR3 is TGTGCCAGCAGTGAATTCAACGGCTATGGCTACACCTTC. Amino acids: CASSEFNGYGYTF.